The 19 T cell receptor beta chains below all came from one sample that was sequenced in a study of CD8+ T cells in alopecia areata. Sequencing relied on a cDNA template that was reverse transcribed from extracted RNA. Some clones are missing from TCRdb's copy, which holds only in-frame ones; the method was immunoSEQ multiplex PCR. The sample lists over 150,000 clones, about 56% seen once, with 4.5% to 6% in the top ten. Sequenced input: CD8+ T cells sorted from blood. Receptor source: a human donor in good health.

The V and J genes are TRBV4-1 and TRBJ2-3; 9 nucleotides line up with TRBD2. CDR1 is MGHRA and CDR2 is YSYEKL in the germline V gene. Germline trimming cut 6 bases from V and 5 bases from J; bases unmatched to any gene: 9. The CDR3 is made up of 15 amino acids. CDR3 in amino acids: CASSRAGGPKDTQYF. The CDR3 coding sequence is TGCGCCAGCAGTCGGGCGGGGGGGCCGAAAGATACGCAGTATTTT.

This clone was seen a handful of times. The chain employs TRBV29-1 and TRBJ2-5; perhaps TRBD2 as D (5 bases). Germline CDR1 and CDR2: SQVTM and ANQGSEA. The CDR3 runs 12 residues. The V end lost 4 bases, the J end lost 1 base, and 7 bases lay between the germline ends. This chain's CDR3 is CSVVEVQETQYF. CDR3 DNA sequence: TGCAGCGTTGTGGAGGTCCAAGAGACCCAGTACTTC.

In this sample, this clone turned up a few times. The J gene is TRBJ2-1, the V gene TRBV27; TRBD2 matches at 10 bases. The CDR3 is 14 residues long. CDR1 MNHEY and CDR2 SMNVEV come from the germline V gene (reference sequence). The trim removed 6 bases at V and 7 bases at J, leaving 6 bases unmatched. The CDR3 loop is CASSPGLARNEQFF. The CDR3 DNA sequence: TGTGCCAGCAGCCCGGGACTAGCGAGGAATGAGCAGTTCTTC.

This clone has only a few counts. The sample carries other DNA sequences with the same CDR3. For the CDR3, the DNA is TGTGCCAGCAGCCTGCGGGGCAATGAGCAGTTCTTC. Encoded protein: CASSLRGNEQFF. The chain carries TRBV7-9 and TRBJ2-1; D possibly corresponds to TRBD2 (6 bases). V shed 5 bases and J shed 6 bases, with 8 bases lying between them. Germline CDR1 and CDR2: SEHNR and FQNEAQ (reference sequence). The CDR3 length is 12 residues.

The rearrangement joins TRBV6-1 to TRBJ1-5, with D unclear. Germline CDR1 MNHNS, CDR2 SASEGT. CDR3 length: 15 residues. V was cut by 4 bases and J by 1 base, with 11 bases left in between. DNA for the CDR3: TGTGCCAGCAGTGCCGGACCGGGGAGCAATCAGCCCCAGCATTTT. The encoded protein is CASSAGPGSNQPQHF.

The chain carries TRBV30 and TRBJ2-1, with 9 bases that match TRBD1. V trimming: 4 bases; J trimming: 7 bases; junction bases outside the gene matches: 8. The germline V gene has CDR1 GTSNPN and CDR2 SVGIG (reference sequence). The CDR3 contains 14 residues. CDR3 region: CAWTTGTGRNEQFF. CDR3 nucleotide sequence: TGTGCCTGGACCACCGGGACAGGGCGGAATGAGCAGTTCTTC.

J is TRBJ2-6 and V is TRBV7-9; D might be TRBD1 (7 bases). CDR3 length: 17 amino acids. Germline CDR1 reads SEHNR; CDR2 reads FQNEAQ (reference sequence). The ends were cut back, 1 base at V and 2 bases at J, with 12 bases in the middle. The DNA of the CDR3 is TGTGCCAGCAGCTTAGTTGGCAGGGGGGCTGGGGCCAACGTCCTGACTTTC. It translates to CASSLVGRGAGANVLTF.

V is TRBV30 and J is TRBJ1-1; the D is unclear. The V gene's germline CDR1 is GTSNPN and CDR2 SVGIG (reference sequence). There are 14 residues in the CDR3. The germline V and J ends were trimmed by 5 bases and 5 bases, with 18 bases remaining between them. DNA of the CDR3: TGTGCCTGGGCTTACGGCCCCGATGGGACTGAAGCTTTCTTT. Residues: CAWAYGPDGTEAFF.

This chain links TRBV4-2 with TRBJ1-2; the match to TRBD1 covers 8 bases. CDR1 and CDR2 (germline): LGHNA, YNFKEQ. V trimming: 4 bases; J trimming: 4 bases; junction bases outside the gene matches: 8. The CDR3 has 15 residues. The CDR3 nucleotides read TGTGCCAGCAGCCTAAGCGGACAGGGCCTCTATGGCTACACCTTC. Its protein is CASSLSGQGLYGYTF.

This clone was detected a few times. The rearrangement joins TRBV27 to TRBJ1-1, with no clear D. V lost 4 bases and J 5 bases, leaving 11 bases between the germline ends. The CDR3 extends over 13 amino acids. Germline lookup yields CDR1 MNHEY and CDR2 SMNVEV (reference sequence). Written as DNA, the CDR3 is TGTGCCAGCAGTTACCGGCCGGAAACTGAAGCTTTCTTT. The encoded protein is CASSYRPETEAFF.

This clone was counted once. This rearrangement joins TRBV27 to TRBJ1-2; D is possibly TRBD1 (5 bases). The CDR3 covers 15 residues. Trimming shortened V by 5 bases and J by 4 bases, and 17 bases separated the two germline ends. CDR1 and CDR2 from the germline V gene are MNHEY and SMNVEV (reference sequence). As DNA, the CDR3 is TGTGCCAGCAGTCCGGGACCACATCTCCTCTATGGCTACACCTTC. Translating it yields CASSPGPHLLYGYTF.

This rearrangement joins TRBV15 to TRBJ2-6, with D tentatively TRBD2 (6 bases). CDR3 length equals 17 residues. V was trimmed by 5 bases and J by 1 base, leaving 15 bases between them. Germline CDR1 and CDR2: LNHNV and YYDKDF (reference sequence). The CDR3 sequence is CATSGAGRRSGANVLTF. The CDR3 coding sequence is TGTGCCACCAGCGGGGCGGGACGGCGGTCTGGGGCCAACGTCCTGACTTTC.

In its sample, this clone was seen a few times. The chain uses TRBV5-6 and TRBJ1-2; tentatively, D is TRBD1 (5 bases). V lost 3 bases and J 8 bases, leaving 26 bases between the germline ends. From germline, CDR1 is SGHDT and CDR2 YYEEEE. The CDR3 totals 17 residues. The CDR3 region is CASSSQLETVLIDGYTF. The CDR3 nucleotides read TGTGCCAGCAGCTCCCAGCTTGAGACAGTATTAATCGACGGCTACACCTTC.

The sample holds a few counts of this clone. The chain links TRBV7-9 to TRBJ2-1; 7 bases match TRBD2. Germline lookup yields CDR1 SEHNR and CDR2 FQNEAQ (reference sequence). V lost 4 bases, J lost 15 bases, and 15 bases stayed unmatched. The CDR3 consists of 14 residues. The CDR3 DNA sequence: TGTGCCAGCAGCTCCCCACTGCGGGAGCTAGGCGTGTTCTTC. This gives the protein CASSSPLRELGVFF.

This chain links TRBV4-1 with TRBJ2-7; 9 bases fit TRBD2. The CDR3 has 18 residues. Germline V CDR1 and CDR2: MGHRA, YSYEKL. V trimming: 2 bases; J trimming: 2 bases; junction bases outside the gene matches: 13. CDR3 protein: CASSQTHGGGARTYEQYF. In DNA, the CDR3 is TGCGCCAGCAGCCAAACTCATGGCGGGGGGGCCAGGACCTACGAGCAGTACTTC.

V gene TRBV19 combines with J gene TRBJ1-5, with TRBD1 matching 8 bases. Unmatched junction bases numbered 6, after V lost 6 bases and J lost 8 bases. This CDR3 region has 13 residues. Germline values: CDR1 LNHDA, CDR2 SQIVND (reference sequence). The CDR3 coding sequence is TGTGCCAGTAGCCGGATACAGGGGGAGCCCCAGCATTTT. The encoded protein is CASSRIQGEPQHF.

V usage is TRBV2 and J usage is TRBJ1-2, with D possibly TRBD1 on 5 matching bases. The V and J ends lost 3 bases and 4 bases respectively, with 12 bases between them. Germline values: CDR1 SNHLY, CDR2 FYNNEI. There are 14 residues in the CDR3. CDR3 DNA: TGTGCCAGCAGTGATAGTGGAGGGACCTATGGCTACACCTTC. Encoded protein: CASSDSGGTYGYTF.

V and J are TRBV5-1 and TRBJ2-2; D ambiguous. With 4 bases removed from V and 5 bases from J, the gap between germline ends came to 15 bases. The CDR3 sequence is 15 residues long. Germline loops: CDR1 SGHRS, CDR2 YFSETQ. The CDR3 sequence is CASSPAKALTGELFF. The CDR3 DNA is TGCGCCAGCAGCCCCGCAAAAGCACTAACCGGGGAGCTGTTTTTT.

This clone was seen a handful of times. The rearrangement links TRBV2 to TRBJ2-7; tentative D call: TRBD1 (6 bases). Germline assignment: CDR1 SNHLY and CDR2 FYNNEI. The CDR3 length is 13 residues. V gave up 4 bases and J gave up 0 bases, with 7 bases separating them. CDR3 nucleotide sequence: TGTGCCAGCAGTGCAGGGGTCTCCTACGAGCAGTACTTC. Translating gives CASSAGVSYEQYF.